This T cell receptor beta chain was captured by sequencing in a study of T cell changes during pregnancy in multiple sclerosis. Profiled with immunoSEQ multiplex PCR; TCRdb holds only in-frame clones, not every one. The table includes 45,000 to 55,000 clones, roughly 92% detected once. This clonotype originated in a female donor with multiple sclerosis, enrolled in a pregnancy study. This specimen consisted of peripheral blood, obtained in the third trimester of pregnancy.

This chain's CDR3 is CSVEEGGNIQYF. CDR3 DNA: TGCAGCGTTGAGGAGGGGGGGAACATTCAGTACTTC. The V gene is TRBV29-1, the J gene TRBJ2-4, with TRBD2 as a possible D gene (7 bases). The CDR3 length is 12 residues. Germline V gene data show CDR1 as SQVTM and CDR2 as ANQGSEA. Trimming stripped 3 bases from V and 7 bases from J, with 10 bases between.